This entry lists 20 T cell receptor beta chains sequenced from one sample in a study of human T cells and chemical hapten exposure (dated by TCRdb to the early 2020s). What the time point label conveys for this sample: pre-sensitization, week 0. What the treatment or condition label conveys for this sample: therapeutic diphenylcyclopropenone sensitization with weekly scalp DPC. Libraries were constructed by RACE. Sequencing was performed on a NextSeq 500. TCRdb trimmed the raw reads at Q25, called clones with MiXCR and kept productive beta chains. Entries are consolidated by CDR3 protein sequence, retaining the most common genes and DNA. The sample has 300,000 to 400,000 distinct CDR3 sequences on record, 5.1% of them singletons. The top ten constitute 2.5% to 3% of the sample. The sequenced sample was whole blood, obtained in connection with sensitization to the hapten diphenylcyclopropenone (DPC). The receptors shown here come from a woman between 45 and 60 years old with alopecia areata. Some clones in this sample may be carry-over from other donors' samples.

The V gene is TRBV2, the J gene TRBJ2-5, with a tentative D call TRBD2 (6 bases). Germline V gene lookup returns CDR1 SNHLY and CDR2 FYNNEI. Trimming shortened V by 4 bases and J by 5 bases, and 14 bases separated the two germline ends. The CDR3 covers 14 residues. CDR3 residues: CASSGEATRETQYF. In nucleotides, the CDR3 is TGTGCCAGCAGTGGGGAGGCCACGCGGGAGACCCAGTACTTC.

The chain carries TRBV27 and TRBJ1-1; perhaps TRBD1 as D (6 bases). Germline CDR1 MNHEY, CDR2 SMNVEV (reference sequence). The CDR3 contains 13 residues. V lost 11 bases, J lost 7 bases, and 20 bases lay in between. In DNA form, the CDR3 reads TGTGCCCACAGGACAGCGGAAAGTGATGAAGCTTTCTTT. Encoded protein: CAHRTAESDEAFF.

In this sample, this clonotype turned up a few times. This chain connects TRBV20-1 to TRBJ2-1; 13 nucleotides line up with TRBD2. In germline, CDR1 is DFQATT, CDR2 SNEGSKA (reference sequence). The CDR3 loop spans 17 amino acids. V was clipped by 3 bases and J by 9 bases; unmatched bases: 14. The CDR3 here is CSASLRPLAGGWSEQFF. DNA of the CDR3: TGCAGTGCTAGCCTCCGTCCACTAGCGGGGGGGTGGAGTGAGCAGTTCTTC.

This clonotype occurred many times. The V call is TRBV7-2, the J call TRBJ1-1, with D unclear. Trimming shortened V by 1 base and J by 11 bases, and 14 bases separated the two germline ends. Germline assignment: CDR1 SGHTA and CDR2 FQGNSA. The CDR3 has 13 amino acids. CDR3 residues: CASSLEARRPAFF. The CDR3 DNA reads as TGTGCCAGCAGCTTAGAGGCTCGGAGGCCTGCTTTCTTT. The full variable domain, its missing parts supplied by reference TRBV7-2 and TRBJ1-1, is GAGVSQSPSNKVTEKGKDVELRCDPISGHTALYWYRQSLGQGLEFLIYFQGNSAPDKSGLPSDRFSAERTGGSVSTLTIQRTQQEDSAVYLCASSLEARRPAFFGQGTRLTVV.

Only a few counts were recorded for this clonotype. The chain joins TRBV29-1 to TRBJ2-6; 7 bases agree with TRBD1. J was trimmed by 2 bases and V by 6 bases; bases with no gene match: 16. This CDR3 spans 18 amino acids. Per the germline V gene, CDR1 is SQVTM and CDR2 is ANQGSEA. CDR3 sequence (DNA): TGCAGCGTCGCCAATAAACCCGCCGGACAGGCTGGGGCCAACGTCCTGACTTTC. Translation: CSVANKPAGQAGANVLTF.

Ten or more counts support this clonotype. This rearrangement joins TRBV13 to TRBJ2-3, with 11 bases that match TRBD2. Unmatched junction bases numbered 3, after V lost 5 bases and J lost 2 bases. The CDR3 has 15 amino acids. Germline CDR1 and CDR2: PRHDT and FYEKMQ (reference sequence). The CDR3 DNA reads TGTGCCAGCAGCACTAGCGGGGGACTCACAGATACGCAGTATTTT. Translation gives CASSTSGGLTDTQYF.

In this sample, this clonotype turned up a few times. The gene calls are TRBV10-3 and TRBJ1-6; D remains ambiguous. CDR1 and CDR2 from the germline V gene are ENHRY and SYGVKD. The CDR3 loop spans 17 amino acids. V was clipped by 0 bases and J by 0 bases, with 9 bases between them. As DNA, the CDR3 is TGTGCCATCAGTGAGTCGGGCAGCAACTCCTATAATTCACCCCTCCACTTT. It specifies CAISESGSNSYNSPLHF.

This clonotype was seen more than once but under ten times. V gene TRBV2 combines with J gene TRBJ1-1, with D uncertain. Trimming pared 4 bases from V and 1 base from J, leaving 10 bases between. Germline CDR1 and CDR2: SNHLY and FYNNEI. The CDR3 extends over 14 amino acids. The CDR3 DNA sequence: TGTGCCAGCAGTGGGACGGGGTCGAACACTGAAGCTTTCTTT. Protein product: CASSGTGSNTEAFF.

This rearrangement joins TRBV6-2 or TRBV6-3 to TRBJ2-2; weak D call: TRBD2 (6 bases). V lost 7 bases, J lost 5 bases, and 14 bases lay in between. The CDR3 is 14 amino acids. Germline CDR1 MNHEY, CDR2 SVGEGT. CDR3 amino acids: CASMVASGTGELFF. CDR3 nucleotides: TGTGCCAGCATGGTAGCAAGCGGGACCGGGGAGCTGTTTTTT.

This clonotype was seen many times. The J gene is TRBJ1-5, the V gene TRBV12-3 or TRBV12-4, with D unresolved. The CDR3 length is 15 residues. Trimming pared 5 bases from V and 3 bases from J, leaving 14 bases between. The CDR3 here is CASSQEGSLNQPQHF. The DNA of the CDR3 is TGTGCCAGCAGTCAAGAGGGCAGCCTCAATCAGCCCCAGCATTTT.

This clonotype was seen a few times. The chain couples TRBV7-2 to TRBJ2-1; D perhaps matches TRBD2 (5 bases). V lost 5 bases, J lost 6 bases, and 17 bases lay in between. This CDR3 has 15 amino acids. Germline CDR1 reads SGHTA; CDR2 reads FQGNSA. The CDR3, as DNA: TGTGCCAGCAGCCATCAGCTGGAGGTCGGCAATGAGCAGTTCTTC. It yields the protein CASSHQLEVGNEQFF.

This clonotype appeared a few times. The CDR3 loop is CASSLQGTSGGYEQYF. The CDR3, as DNA: TGTGCCAGCAGTTTACAAGGGACTAGCGGGGGCTACGAGCAGTACTTC. This sequence joins TRBV27 and TRBJ2-7; 14 bases agree with TRBD2. Per germline, CDR1 MNHEY and CDR2 SMNVEV (reference sequence). The length of the CDR3 is 16 residues. V lost 2 bases to trimming and J lost 3 bases; unmatched junction nucleotides: 3.

This clonotype was seen more than once but under ten times. The rearrangement links TRBV20-1 to TRBJ2-1, with a weak D call TRBD1 (6 bases). This CDR3 spans 13 amino acids. V lost 0 bases and J 9 bases, leaving 12 bases between the germline ends. The germline CDR1 and CDR2 sequences are DFQATT and SNEGSKA (reference sequence). CDR3 residues: CSARDRDNREQFF. The CDR3 bases are TGCAGTGCTAGAGACAGGGACAACCGTGAGCAGTTCTTC.

This clonotype was picked up many times. The chain combines TRBV5-1 with TRBJ2-3; 8 bases are shared with TRBD2. The V segment lost 3 bases and the J segment 2 bases; nucleotides outside the gene matches: 8. Germline V gene data show CDR1 as SGHRS and CDR2 as YFSETQ. This CDR3 contains 16 residues. The CDR3 DNA reads as TGCGCCAGCAGCTCGCCGGGACTAGAGGTCACAGATACGCAGTATTTT. This codes for CASSSPGLEVTDTQYF.

In this sample, this clonotype turned up many times. This chain connects TRBV20-1 to TRBJ2-7; D is possibly TRBD2 (6 bases). The CDR3 is made up of 12 amino acids. Germline V gene sequence: CDR1 DFQATT, CDR2 SNEGSKA (reference sequence). The V gene lost 5 bases and the J gene lost 5 bases, with 13 bases spanning the gap. CDR3 DNA sequence: TGCAGTGCTCGCATGACTAGTAACGAGCAGTACTTC. It yields the protein CSARMTSNEQYF.

This clonotype was detected many times. The V gene is TRBV20-1, the J gene TRBJ2-7; TRBD2 matches 11 bases. The CDR3 totals 15 residues. Germline V gene lookup returns CDR1 DFQATT and CDR2 SNEGSKA (reference sequence). The junction had 9 bases not matched to a gene; V was cut back by 1 base and J by 7 bases. The CDR3 reads CSARALAGGPGEQYF. Here the CDR3 DNA reads TGCAGTGCTAGAGCTTTAGCGGGAGGGCCCGGGGAGCAGTACTTC.

The gene calls are TRBV18 and TRBJ1-1; D call uncertain. Between the trimmed V and J ends, which lost 0 bases and 5 bases, there was a span of 7 bases. Germline lookup yields CDR1 KGHSH and CDR2 LQKENI. The CDR3 sequence is 13 residues long. This CDR3 reads CASSPPSRTEAFF. CDR3 sequence (DNA): TGTGCCAGCTCACCACCGTCGAGAACTGAAGCTTTCTTT.

In its sample, this clonotype was seen many times. The chain employs TRBV12-3 or TRBV12-4 and TRBJ2-3, with TRBD2 identical over 8 bases. Trimming at V came to 6 bases and at J to 0 bases, leaving 5 bases not matched to a gene. This CDR3 contains 15 residues. The CDR3 bases are TGTGCCAGCAGCCCGACTAGCGTCAGCACAGATACGCAGTATTTT. As protein: CASSPTSVSTDTQYF.

This clonotype was observed at least ten times. Mismatch with germline at one junction end may stem from a read error. The CDR3 region is CASSRTALIKKVF. CDR3 DNA sequence: TGTGCCAGCAGCCGCACAGCCCTAATAAAGAAGGTCTTT. V gene TRBV7-9 combines with J gene TRBJ1-1; no firm D call. Per germline, CDR1 SEHNR and CDR2 FQNEAQ (reference sequence). This CDR3 contains 13 residues.

This clonotype was recorded at least ten times. This chain's CDR3 is CASRGLRGDGSSYNEQFF. CDR3 DNA: TGTGCCAGCAGGGGATTACGGGGGGACGGTAGCTCCTACAATGAGCAGTTCTTC. The rearrangement uses TRBV9 and TRBJ2-1; 7 nucleotides line up with TRBD2. Germline-derived CDR1 and CDR2 are SGDLS and YYNGEE. The CDR3 covers 18 residues. J gave up 0 bases and V 5 bases, and 14 bases lay outside the gene matches.